The next 26 T cell receptor beta chains were all read from a single sample in a study of CD8+ T cells in alopecia areata (dated by TCRdb to the late 2010s). Taken with the paper, the label for time point translates to: about 25 weeks on oral tofacitinib. The treatment or condition label corresponds to: oral pan-JAK inhibitor, 5-10 mg twice daily. To prepare the library, the immunoSEQ multiplex PCR assay was applied. RNA was extracted from all samples and reverse transcribed into cDNA, which served as template for TCR sequencing. TCRdb retrieved this table from immuneACCESS and kept in-frame rearrangements only. Not all clones are present; in checked studies, unresolved V genes account for under half, and no reason is known for the remainder. Present in this sample are about 180,000 clones, around half of which were seen just once. The top ten constitute about a tenth of the sample. The material was CD8+ T cells sorted from blood, obtained at week 24, from a patient treated with tofacitinib. The receptors stem from a human donor with alopecia areata.

The chain couples TRBV23-1 to TRBJ2-5; 8 nucleotides agree with TRBD1. TRBV23-1 is noted as an ORF with a role that remains uncertain. Germline trimming cut 3 bases from V and 5 bases from J; bases unmatched to any gene: 5. CDR3 length: 14 residues. DNA for the CDR3: TGCGCCAGCAGTCACTCCGGACAGGGCGAGACCCAGTACTTC. Its protein is CASSHSGQGETQYF.

V gene TRBV30 combines with J gene TRBJ2-7, with D possibly matching TRBD2 (5 bases). Germline values: CDR1 GTSNPN, CDR2 SVGIG (reference sequence). This CDR3 contains 12 residues. The V end was cut by 0 bases, the J end by 5 bases, with 8 bases between. The DNA of the CDR3 is TGTGCCTGGAGTGTACGAGGGAACGAGCAGTACTTC. This gives the protein CAWSVRGNEQYF. The variable domain in full, completed from reference TRBV30 and TRBJ2-7, reads SQTIHQWPATLVQPVGSPLSLECTVEGTSNPNLYWYRQAAGRGLQLLFYSVGIGQISSEVPQNLSASRPQDRQFILSSKKLLLSDSGFYLCAWSVRGNEQYFGPGTRLTVT.

V usage is TRBV27 and J usage is TRBJ1-5, with 9 bases identical to TRBD1. Germline CDR1 MNHEY, CDR2 SMNVEV (reference sequence). The CDR3 spans 13 residues. Trimming removed 8 bases from V and 5 bases from J; junction bases left unmatched: 4. The chain's CDR3 is CASGGQGDQPQHF. The CDR3 DNA reads as TGTGCCAGCGGGGGACAGGGCGATCAGCCCCAGCATTTT.

The chain joins TRBV29-1 to TRBJ1-1, with D perhaps matching TRBD1 (5 bases). Looked up from germline, CDR1 is SQVTM and CDR2 is ANQGSEA. V lost 5 bases and J 3 bases, leaving 19 bases between the germline ends. This CDR3 is 15 amino acids long. CDR3 residues: CSVRTDTGAYTEAFF. The CDR3 bases are TGCAGCGTTCGGACGGATACAGGAGCCTACACTGAAGCTTTCTTT.

This clone was counted only a few times. The chain couples TRBV30 to TRBJ1-1; D not resolved. This CDR3 comprises 12 residues. Germline CDR1 reads GTSNPN; CDR2 reads SVGIG (reference sequence). Trimming removed 2 bases at V and 3 bases at J, with 7 bases between. CDR3 nucleotides: TGTGCCTGGAGTCTCGAGGACACTGAAGCTTTCTTT. Translated: CAWSLEDTEAFF. The entire variable domain, with the rest obtained from reference TRBV30 and TRBJ1-1, is as follows: SQTIHQWPATLVQPVGSPLSLECTVEGTSNPNLYWYRQAAGRGLQLLFYSVGIGQISSEVPQNLSASRPQDRQFILSSKKLLLSDSGFYLCAWSLEDTEAFFGQGTRLTVV.

The rearrangement links TRBV5-1 to TRBJ2-7; 8 bases line up with TRBD1. This CDR3 has 13 amino acids. After removal of 4 bases from V and 6 bases from J, the junction contained 6 bases not matched to a gene. Germline V gene lookup returns CDR1 SGHRS and CDR2 YFSETQ. CDR3 sequence (DNA): TGCGCCAGCAGCCCGACAGGGGTCGGCGAGCAGTACTTC. Translated: CASSPTGVGEQYF. Full variable domain (outside the CDR3, taken from reference TRBV5-1 and TRBJ2-7): KAGVTQTPRYLIKTRGQQVTLSCSPISGHRSVSWYQQTPGQGLQFLFEYFSETQRNKGNFPGRFSGRQFSNSRSEMNVSTLELGDSALYLCASSPTGVGEQYFGPGTRLTVT.

This clone occurred a few times. V gene TRBV5-6 combines with J gene TRBJ2-5; possibly TRBD2 for D (6 bases). The CDR3 covers 13 residues. Germline CDR1 SGHDT, CDR2 YYEEEE. Trimming took off 4 bases at V and 4 bases at J, with 11 bases between the two ends. The DNA for the CDR3 is TGTGCCAGCAGCGGACCGGGACTAGAGACCCAGTACTTC. Translating gives CASSGPGLETQYF.

This clone was found a few times. The chain employs TRBV5-6 and TRBJ2-5; D gene unclear. The J call may be mistaken, given a closer DNA end match to TRBJ2-7. The CDR3 loop spans 13 amino acids. The germline CDR1 and CDR2 sequences are SGHDT and YYEEEE. Here the CDR3 reads CASSPRQNYEQYF. CDR3 nucleotide sequence: TGTGCCAGCAGCCCGCGTCAGAACTACGAGCAGTACTTC.

There are a few counts of this clone. The CDR3 DNA reads as TGCGCCAGCAGCCAAGATGGAGGAGGAGGATACGAGCAGTACTTC. Translating gives CASSQDGGGGYEQYF. The V and J genes are TRBV4-3 and TRBJ2-7; D perhaps matches TRBD2 (5 bases). V dropped 0 bases and J dropped 4 bases, with 13 bases sitting between them. This CDR3 has 15 amino acids. CDR1 is LGHNA, CDR2 YSLEER, per germline.

The J gene is TRBJ1-1, the V gene TRBV13, with D possibly being TRBD1 (6 bases). V was clipped by 5 bases and J by 6 bases, with 13 bases between them. CDR3 size: 13 residues. From germline, CDR1 is PRHDT and CDR2 FYEKMQ (reference sequence). The CDR3 nucleotides read TGTGCCAGCAGCATCAGGGGAATATCTGAAGCTTTCTTT. It specifies CASSIRGISEAFF.

V gene TRBV6-5 combines with J gene TRBJ2-7, with D unresolved. The CDR3 runs 14 residues. Per the germline V gene, CDR1 is MNHEY and CDR2 is SVGAGI. V lost 5 bases and J 2 bases, leaving 13 bases between the germline ends. The DNA of the CDR3 is TGTGCCAGCAGTCCCAATGGGCCACCCTACGAGCAGTACTTC. Residues: CASSPNGPPYEQYF.

This clone was observed a handful of times. The chain is built from TRBV2 and TRBJ1-4; no definite D call. With 3 bases removed from V and 8 bases from J, the gap between germline ends came to 10 bases. Per the germline V gene, CDR1 is SNHLY and CDR2 is FYNNEI. The CDR3 loop spans 13 amino acids. CDR3 nucleotides: TGTGCCAGCAGTGACAGCCTCGAAGAAAAACTGTTTTTT. This gives the protein CASSDSLEEKLFF. Full variable domain (rest looked up from reference TRBV2 and TRBJ1-4): EPEVTQTPSHQVTQMGQEVILRCVPISNHLYFYWYRQILGQKVEFLVSFYNNEISEKSEIFDDQFSVERPDGSNFTLKIRSTKLEDSAMYFCASSDSLEEKLFFGSGTQLSVL.

The genes are TRBV7-2 and TRBJ2-1, with D tentatively TRBD2 (8 bases). V was clipped by 5 bases and J by 6 bases, with 17 bases between them. The germline gives CDR1 SGHTA, CDR2 FQGNSA. The CDR3 spans 15 residues. DNA for the CDR3: TGTGCCAGCAGCGCGAGACAGGGACTAGGCAATGAGCAGTTCTTC. It is translated as CASSARQGLGNEQFF.

The chain joins TRBV5-6 to TRBJ1-1, with D perhaps TRBD1 (6 bases). Trimming took off 1 base at V and 6 bases at J, with 13 bases between the two ends. The CDR3 contains 14 residues. CDR1 and CDR2 from the germline V gene are SGHDT and YYEEEE. For the CDR3, the DNA is TGTGCCAGCAGCTTGATTCCAGGGGACGCTGAAGCTTTCTTT. Protein: CASSLIPGDAEAFF.

CDR3 region: CASSRTRELFF. CDR3 DNA: TGTGCCAGCAGCCGGACCAGGGAGCTGTTTTTT. The genes are TRBV5-6 and TRBJ2-2, with D unresolved. CDR1 and CDR2 (germline): SGHDT, YYEEEE. CDR3 size: 11 residues. The V gene lost 4 bases and the J gene lost 9 bases, with 7 bases spanning the gap.

The V call is TRBV7-2, the J call TRBJ2-2; a possible D gene is TRBD2 (6 bases). Germline CDR1 is SGHTA and CDR2 is FQGNSA. The V end was cut by 5 bases, the J end by 3 bases, with 10 bases between. This CDR3 comprises 14 residues. The DNA of the CDR3 is TGTGCCAGCAGCCTCAGGAGGGACACCGGGGAGCTGTTTTTT. Amino acid sequence: CASSLRRDTGELFF.

This clone was seen a handful of times. This rearrangement joins TRBV7-9 to TRBJ1-1; D is ambiguous. Germline lookup yields CDR1 SEHNR and CDR2 FQNEAQ (reference sequence). The CDR3 extends over 13 amino acids. V lost 0 bases to trimming and J lost 8 bases, with 10 bases between them. CDR3 residues: CASSLASGLEAFF. The CDR3 nucleotides are TGTGCCAGCAGCTTAGCCTCCGGCCTAGAAGCTTTCTTT. Supplemented by reference TRBV7-9 and TRBJ1-1, the full variable domain reads DTGVSQNPRHKITKRGQNVTFRCDPISEHNRLYWYRQTLGQGPEFLTYFQNEAQLEKSRLLSDRFSAERPKGSFSTLEIQRTEQGDSAMYLCASSLASGLEAFFGQGTRLTVV.

The genes are TRBV10-3 and TRBJ1-2; D unresolved. Trimming took off 0 bases at V and 4 bases at J, with 9 bases between the two ends. The CDR3 runs to 14 residues. The germline V gene encodes CDR1 ENHRY and CDR2 SYGVKD. CDR3 protein: CAISESWEGYGYTF. CDR3 nucleotides: TGTGCCATCAGTGAGTCGTGGGAGGGCTATGGCTACACCTTC.

This clone was seen more than once but under ten times. V is TRBV10-2 and J is TRBJ2-1, with D tentatively TRBD1 (5 bases). The CDR3 runs 14 residues. V was pared by 1 base and J by 7 bases, with 11 bases between. Germline assignment: CDR1 WSHSY and CDR2 SAAADI. CDR3 DNA: TGCGCCAGCAGTGAGTTCCAGGGAAAGAATGAGCAGTTCTTC. Amino acids: CASSEFQGKNEQFF.

This chain joins TRBV13 and TRBJ2-2, with 9 bases fitting TRBD1. Unmatched junction bases numbered 5, after V lost 6 bases and J lost 6 bases. There are 14 residues in the CDR3. Per germline, CDR1 PRHDT and CDR2 FYEKMQ (reference sequence). The CDR3 coding sequence is TGTGCCAGCAGACGAGGACAGGGGTCCGGGGAGCTGTTTTTT. Amino acids: CASRRGQGSGELFF.

With respect to this clone: One end of the junction is discordant with germline, which a read error may explain. Other DNA sequences in the same sample also yield this CDR3. This rearrangement joins TRBV29-1 to TRBJ1-1, with 12 bases lining up with TRBD1. The CDR3 has 13 amino acids. CDR1 SQVTM and CDR2 ANQGSEA come from the germline V gene. DNA of the CDR3: TGCAGCGCCGAGGGGACAGGGGGCACTGAAGCCTTCTTT. This codes for CSAEGTGGTEAFF.

This clone came up a few times. The chain is built from TRBV5-6 and TRBJ1-5; 9 bases are a match to TRBD1. Germline V gene lookup returns CDR1 SGHDT and CDR2 YYEEEE. This CDR3 has 16 residues. The V segment lost 3 bases and the J segment 1 base; nucleotides outside the gene matches: 5. The CDR3: CASSSTGQGSNQPQHF. The CDR3 DNA reads as TGTGCCAGCAGCTCCACCGGACAGGGGAGCAATCAGCCCCAGCATTTT.

A note on this clone: The same CDR3 also results from other DNA sequences found in this sample. The chain carries TRBV5-6 and TRBJ2-1, with TRBD1 as a possible D gene (5 bases). Trimming pared 2 bases from V and 5 bases from J, leaving 5 bases between. From germline, CDR1 is SGHDT and CDR2 YYEEEE. The CDR3 is 12 amino acids. CDR3 sequence: CASSLGDNEQFF. CDR3 bases: TGTGCCAGCAGCTTAGGGGACAATGAGCAGTTCTTC.

This clone came up a few times. The chain recombines TRBV15 with TRBJ1-5; D is unclear. The CDR3 contains 11 residues. The V end lost 8 bases, the J end lost 5 bases, and 7 bases lay between the germline ends. The germline V gene has CDR1 LNHNV and CDR2 YYDKDF (reference sequence). CDR3 residues: CATGKDQPQHF. In DNA, the CDR3 is TGTGCCACCGGGAAGGATCAGCCCCAGCATTTT.

V usage is TRBV27 and J usage is TRBJ2-1; D unresolved. Trimming removed 3 bases at V and 7 bases at J, with 10 bases between. The germline gives CDR1 MNHEY, CDR2 SMNVEV (reference sequence). This CDR3 region has 13 residues. For the CDR3, the DNA is TGTGCCAGCAGTTTCCAGGAGAGGAATGAGCAGTTCTTC. Its protein product is CASSFQERNEQFF.

The V and J genes are TRBV19 and TRBJ1-1; D unresolved. This CDR3 has 14 residues. Germline V gives CDR1 LNHDA, CDR2 SQIVND (reference sequence). The V and J ends lost 2 bases and 0 bases respectively, with 7 bases between them. CDR3 nucleotides: TGTGCCAGTAGTATAAAGGACTTGAACACTGAAGCTTTCTTT. Translated: CASSIKDLNTEAFF.